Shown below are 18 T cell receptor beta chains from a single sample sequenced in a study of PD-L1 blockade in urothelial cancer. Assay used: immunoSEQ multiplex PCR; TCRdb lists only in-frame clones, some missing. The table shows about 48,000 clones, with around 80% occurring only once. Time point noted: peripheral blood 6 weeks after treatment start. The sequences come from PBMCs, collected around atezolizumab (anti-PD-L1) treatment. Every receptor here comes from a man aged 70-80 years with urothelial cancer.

DNA for the CDR3: TGTGCCAGCAGCGTACGACAGGGCAACCAAGAGACCCAGTACTTC. This translates into CASSVRQGNQETQYF. The rearrangement links TRBV9 to TRBJ2-5; TRBD1 agrees at 7 bases. CDR1 is SGDLS and CDR2 is YYNGEE in the germline V gene. CDR3 length: 15 amino acids. J gave up 0 bases and V 1 base, and 3 bases lay outside the gene matches.

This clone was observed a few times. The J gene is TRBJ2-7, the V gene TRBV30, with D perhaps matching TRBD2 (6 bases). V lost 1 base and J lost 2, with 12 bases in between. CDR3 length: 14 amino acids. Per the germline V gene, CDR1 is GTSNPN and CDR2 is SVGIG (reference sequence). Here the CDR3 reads CAWSAGVGTYEQYF. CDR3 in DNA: TGTGCCTGGAGTGCGGGAGTAGGCACCTACGAGCAGTACTTC.

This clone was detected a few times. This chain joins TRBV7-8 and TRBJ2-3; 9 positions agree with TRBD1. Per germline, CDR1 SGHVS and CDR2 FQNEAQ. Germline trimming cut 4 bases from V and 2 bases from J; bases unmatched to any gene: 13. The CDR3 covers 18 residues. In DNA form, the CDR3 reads TGTGCCAGCAGCTCTCCGGGACAGGGATGGTGGGACACAGATACGCAGTATTTT. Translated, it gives CASSSPGQGWWDTDTQYF.

The CDR3 bases are TGCGCCAGCGGCCGTGGGGTGGGCGGGGCCTCCTACGAGCAGTACTTC. This sequence encodes CASGRGVGGASYEQYF. This chain links TRBV10-2 with TRBJ2-7, with TRBD2 as a possible D gene (6 bases). V shed 8 bases and J shed 0 bases, with 20 bases lying between them. The CDR3 has 16 amino acids. The germline V gene has CDR1 WSHSY and CDR2 SAAADI.

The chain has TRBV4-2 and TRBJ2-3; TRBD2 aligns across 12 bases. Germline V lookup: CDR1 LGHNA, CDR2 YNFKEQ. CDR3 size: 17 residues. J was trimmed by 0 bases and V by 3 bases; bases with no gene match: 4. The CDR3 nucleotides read TGTGCCAGCAGCCATACTGGGACTAGCGGGAGCACAGATACGCAGTATTTT. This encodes CASSHTGTSGSTDTQYF.

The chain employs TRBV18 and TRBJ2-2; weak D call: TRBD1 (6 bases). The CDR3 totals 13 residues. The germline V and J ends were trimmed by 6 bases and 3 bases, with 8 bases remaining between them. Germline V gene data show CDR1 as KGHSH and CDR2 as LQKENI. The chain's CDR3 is CASSYRDTGELFF. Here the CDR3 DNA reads TGTGCCAGCTCGTACAGGGACACCGGGGAGCTGTTTTTT.

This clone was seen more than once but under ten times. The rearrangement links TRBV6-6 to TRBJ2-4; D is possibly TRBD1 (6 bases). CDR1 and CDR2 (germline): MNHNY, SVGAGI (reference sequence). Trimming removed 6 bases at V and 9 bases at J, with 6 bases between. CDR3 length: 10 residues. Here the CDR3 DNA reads TGTGCCAGCAGAGGGGGCATTCAGTACTTC. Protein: CASRGGIQYF.

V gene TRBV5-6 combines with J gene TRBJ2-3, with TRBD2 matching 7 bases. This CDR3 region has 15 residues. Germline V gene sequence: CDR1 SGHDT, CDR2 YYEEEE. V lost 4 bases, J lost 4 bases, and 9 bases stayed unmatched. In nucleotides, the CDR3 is TGTGCCAGCAGCGTCGGACTAGAAGTGGCAGATACGCAGTATTTT. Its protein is CASSVGLEVADTQYF. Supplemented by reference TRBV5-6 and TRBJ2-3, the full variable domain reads DAGVTQSPTHLIKTRGQQVTLRCSPKSGHDTVSWYQQALGQGPQFIFQYYEEEERQRGNFPDRFSGHQFPNYSSELNVNALLLGDSALYLCASSVGLEVADTQYFGPGTRLTVL.

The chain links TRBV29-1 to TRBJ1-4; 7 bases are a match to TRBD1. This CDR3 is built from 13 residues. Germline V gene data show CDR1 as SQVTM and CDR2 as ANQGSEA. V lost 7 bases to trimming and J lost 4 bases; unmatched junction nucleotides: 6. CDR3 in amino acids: CSAWTGLNEKLFF. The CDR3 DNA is TGCAGCGCTTGGACAGGCCTTAATGAAAAACTGTTTTTT.

CDR3 protein: CASSLNRGTGQPQHF. DNA of the CDR3: TGTGCCAGCAGTTTGAACAGGGGGACGGGGCAGCCCCAGCATTTT. This chain uses TRBV28 with TRBJ1-5, with 8 nucleotides matching TRBD1. The CDR3 has 15 residues. Trimming took 3 bases from V and 7 from J; bases not matched to a gene: 8. Germline values: CDR1 MDHEN, CDR2 SYDVKM.

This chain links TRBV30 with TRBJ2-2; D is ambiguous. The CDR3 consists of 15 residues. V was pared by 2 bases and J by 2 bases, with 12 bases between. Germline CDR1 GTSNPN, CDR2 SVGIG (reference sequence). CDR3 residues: CAWSLPLPNTGELFF. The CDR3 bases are TGTGCCTGGAGTCTACCCCTTCCCAACACCGGGGAGCTGTTTTTT.

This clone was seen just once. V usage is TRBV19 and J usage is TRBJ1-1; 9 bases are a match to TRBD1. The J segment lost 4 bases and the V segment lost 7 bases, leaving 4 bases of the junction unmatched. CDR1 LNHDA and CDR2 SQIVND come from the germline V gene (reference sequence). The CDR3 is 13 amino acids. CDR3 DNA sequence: TGTGCCAGTAAAAACAGGGGGCCCACTGAAGCTTTCTTT. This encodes CASKNRGPTEAFF.

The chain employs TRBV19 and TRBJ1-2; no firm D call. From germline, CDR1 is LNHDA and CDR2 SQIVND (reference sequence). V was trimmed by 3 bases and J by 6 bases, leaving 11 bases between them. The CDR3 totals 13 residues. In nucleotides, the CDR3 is TGTGCCAGTAGTATTGGTTTCGGTGATGGCTACACCTTC. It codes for CASSIGFGDGYTF.

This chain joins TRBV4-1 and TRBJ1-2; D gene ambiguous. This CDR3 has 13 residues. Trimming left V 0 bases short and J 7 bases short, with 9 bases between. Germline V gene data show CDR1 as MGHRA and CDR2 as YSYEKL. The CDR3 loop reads CASSQEIRAGYTF. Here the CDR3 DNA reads TGCGCCAGCAGCCAAGAGATAAGAGCTGGCTACACCTTC.

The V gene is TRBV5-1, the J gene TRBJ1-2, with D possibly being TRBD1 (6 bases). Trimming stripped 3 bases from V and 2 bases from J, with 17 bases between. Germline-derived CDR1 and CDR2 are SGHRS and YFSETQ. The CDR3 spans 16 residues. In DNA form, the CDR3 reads TGCGCCAGCAGCTATGGGGTTCAGGGGCCGAACTATGGCTACACCTTC. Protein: CASSYGVQGPNYGYTF.

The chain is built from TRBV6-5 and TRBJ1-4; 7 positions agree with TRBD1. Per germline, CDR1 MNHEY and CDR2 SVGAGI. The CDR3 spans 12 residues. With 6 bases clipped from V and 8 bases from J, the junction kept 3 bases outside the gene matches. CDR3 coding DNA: TGTGCCAGCAGACAGGGGAGGGAAAAACTGTTTTTT. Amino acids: CASRQGREKLFF.

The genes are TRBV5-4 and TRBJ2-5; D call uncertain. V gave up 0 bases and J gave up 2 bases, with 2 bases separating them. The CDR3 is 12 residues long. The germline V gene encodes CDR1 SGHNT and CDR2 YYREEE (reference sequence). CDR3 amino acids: CASSLAQETQYF. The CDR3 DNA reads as TGTGCCAGCAGCTTGGCACAAGAGACCCAGTACTTC.

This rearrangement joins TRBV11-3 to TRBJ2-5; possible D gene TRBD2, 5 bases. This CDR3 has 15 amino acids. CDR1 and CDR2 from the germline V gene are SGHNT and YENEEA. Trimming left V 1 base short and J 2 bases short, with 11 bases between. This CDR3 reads CASSLGETKQETQYF. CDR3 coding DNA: TGTGCCAGCAGCTTAGGGGAGACTAAACAAGAGACCCAGTACTTC.